This T cell receptor (beta chain) was recorded in a study of patients and donors after allogeneic stem cell transplantation. Using its own MiXCR run on the RT-PCR reads, TCRdb lists one record per CDR3 protein. The table has more than 850,000 distinct CDR3 sequences, about a sixth seen once. The sequence came from a human donor who was either an allogeneic HSCT recipient or a stem cell or donor lymphocyte infusion donor (not recorded which). It is not recorded whose cells these are; they may come from a transplant donor. What was sequenced was blood, either unsorted or a sorted T cell fraction (not recorded which).

The CDR3 nucleotides read TGTGCCAGCAGCCCCAAAGGTGGTGGAAACGAGCAGTACTTC. Translated: CASSPKGGGNEQYF. The chain employs TRBV7-6 and TRBJ2-7; no firm D call. The germline V gene has CDR1 SGHVS and CDR2 FNYEAQ. V was clipped by 5 bases and J by 5 bases, with 16 bases between them. The CDR3 extends over 14 amino acids.